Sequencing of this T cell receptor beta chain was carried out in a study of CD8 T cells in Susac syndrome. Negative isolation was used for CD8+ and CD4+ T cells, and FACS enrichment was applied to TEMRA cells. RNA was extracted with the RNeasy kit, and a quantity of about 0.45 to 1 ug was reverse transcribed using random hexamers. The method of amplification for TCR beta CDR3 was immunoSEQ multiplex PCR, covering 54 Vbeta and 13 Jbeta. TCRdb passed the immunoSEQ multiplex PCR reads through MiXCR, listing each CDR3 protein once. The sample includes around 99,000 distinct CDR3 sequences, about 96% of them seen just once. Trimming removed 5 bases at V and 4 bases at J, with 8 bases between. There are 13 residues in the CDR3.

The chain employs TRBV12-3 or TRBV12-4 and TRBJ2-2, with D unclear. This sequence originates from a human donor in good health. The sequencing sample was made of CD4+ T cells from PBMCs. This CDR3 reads CASSPRLTGELFF. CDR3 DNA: TGTGCCAGCAGTCCACGGCTCACCGGGGAGCTGTTTTTT.